This T cell receptor (beta chain) was obtained from a study of cytomegalovirus exposure and HLA in healthy donors. With regard to this clone: Its antigen is not known.

V shed 3 bases and J 9 bases; nucleotides not matched to a gene: 6. CDR3 length: 14 residues. CDR1 SGDLS and CDR2 YYNGEE come from the germline V gene. Study-level points and caveats: TCR beta sequences numbering around 15,000 were associated with HLA alleles at 0.05 false discovery rate in a later analysis. The study recorded fewer than 200 TCR beta chains that were cytomegalovirus-associated. The authors excluded some V segments, including TRBV6-2 and TRBV6-3, as indistinguishable.

This PCR relied on a set of 60 Vbeta primers and 13 Jbeta primers. TCRdb's table, derived via immunoSEQ multiplex PCR, lists solely in-frame clones and lacks some. Here the sample spans under 150,000 clones, roughly 82% being singletons. The chain links TRBV9 to TRBJ1-6; 7 bases match TRBD1. Sequences were obtained from PBMCs. This sequence originates from a male donor in good health and CMV-seronegative. CDR3 protein: CASSAWDSASPLHF. As DNA, the CDR3 is TGTGCCAGCAGCGCCTGGGACAGCGCTTCACCCCTCCACTTT.